The rows below give T cell receptor beta chains drawn from one sample of a study of OX40 agonist ivuxolimab in advanced cancers. Clones were sequenced by immunoSEQ multiplex PCR, and TCRdb holds only the in-frame ones, with some missing. The sample records 95,000 to 100,000 clones, around 85% being singletons. The material was CD4+ or CD8+ T cells sorted from blood, obtained in a trial of the OX40 agonist ivuxolimab. These receptors all come from an adult with an advanced solid tumor such as melanoma, head and neck, liver or kidney cancer. CDR3s include the opening cysteine and the closing phenylalanine or tryptophan. D genes are given only for firm matches.

v_call	d_call	j_call	cdr3_aa
TRBV19	.	TRBJ2-7	CASSTRYDLEQYF
TRBV27	TRBD1	.	CASNPTGGRNEQYF
TRBV11-3	.	TRBJ1-1	CASSRQQNTEAFF
TRBV5-1	TRBD2	TRBJ2-1	CASTPGTSGNYEQFF
TRBV27	TRBD1	TRBJ2-5	CASSRNRDRGDETQYF
TRBV28	.	TRBJ1-2	CASSLESWGGYTF
TRBV7-2	TRBD1	TRBJ1-5	CASSPNRGPGQPQHF
TRBV11-3	.	TRBJ2-3	CASSRPGYPTQYF
TRBV7-9	.	TRBJ1-4	CASSFANEKLFF
TRBV6-1	.	TRBJ1-1	CASRKQGSVNTEAFF
TRBV28	TRBD1	TRBJ1-4	CASHDRGPDEKLFF
TRBV7-9	.	TRBJ1-4	CASSLDQGTNEKLFF
TRBV11-2	.	TRBJ2-5	CASSLGGGRTETQYF
TRBV6-7	.	TRBJ1-5	CASRGDQPQHF
TRBV14	.	TRBJ2-1	CASSQDLNEQFF
TRBV18	.	TRBJ2-3	CASSPQFGTDTQYF
TRBV5-1	TRBD2	TRBJ2-7	CASSPGTSGPALGEQYF
TRBV11-2	.	TRBJ2-1	CASSLAGNAAFF
TRBV6-6	.	TRBJ2-5	CASNHRGETQYF
TRBV6-5	TRBD1	TRBJ1-3	CASSYAPGQSGNTIYF
TRBV11-1	.	TRBJ2-7	CASSPPTALDGYEQYF
TRBV7-9	.	TRBJ1-4	CASSPHDSLFF
TRBV4-3	TRBD1	TRBJ2-3	CASSPLSGGFGTDTQYF
TRBV4-1	TRBD2	TRBJ2-3	CASSPISGGALNTQYF